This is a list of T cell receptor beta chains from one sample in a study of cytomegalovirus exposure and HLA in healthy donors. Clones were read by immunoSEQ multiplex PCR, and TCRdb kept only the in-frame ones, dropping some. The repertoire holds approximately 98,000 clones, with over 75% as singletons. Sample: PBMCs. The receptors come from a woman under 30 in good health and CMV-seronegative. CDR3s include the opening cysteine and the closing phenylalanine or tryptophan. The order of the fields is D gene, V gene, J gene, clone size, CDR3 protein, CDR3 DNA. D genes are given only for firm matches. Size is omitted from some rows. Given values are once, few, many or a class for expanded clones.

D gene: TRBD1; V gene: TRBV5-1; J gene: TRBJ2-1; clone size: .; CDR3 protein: CASSWGRGQGDEQFF; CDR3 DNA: TGCGCCAGCAGCTGGGGGCGGGGACAGGGCGATGAGCAGTTCTTC
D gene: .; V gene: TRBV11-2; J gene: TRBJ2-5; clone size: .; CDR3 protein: CASSLDERGQETQYF; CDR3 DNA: TGTGCCAGCAGCTTAGATGAAAGGGGCCAAGAGACCCAGTACTTC
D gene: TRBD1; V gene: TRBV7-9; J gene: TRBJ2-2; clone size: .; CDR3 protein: CASSDPGGSGTGELFF; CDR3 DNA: TGTGCCAGCAGCGATCCAGGGGGCTCGGGCACCGGGGAGCTGTTTTTT
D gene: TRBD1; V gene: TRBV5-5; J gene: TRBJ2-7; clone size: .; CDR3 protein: CASSSPRTGVYEQYF; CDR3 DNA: TGTGCCAGCAGTTCTCCCAGGACAGGGGTCTACGAGCAGTACTTC
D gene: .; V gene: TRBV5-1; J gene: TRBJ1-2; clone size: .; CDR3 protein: CASSLARGGKYGYTF; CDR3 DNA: TGCGCCAGCAGCTTGGCCCGAGGAGGAAAATATGGCTACACCTTC
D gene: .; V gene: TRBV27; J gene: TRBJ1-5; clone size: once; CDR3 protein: CASSLSMPGYNQPQHF; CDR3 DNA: TGTGCCAGCAGTTTATCGATGCCAGGGTATAATCAGCCCCAGCATTTT
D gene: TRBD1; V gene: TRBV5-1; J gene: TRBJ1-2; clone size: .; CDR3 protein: CASSFELSGTGHTYAF; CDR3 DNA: TGCGCCAGCAGCTTCGAGTTATCTGGGACAGGACATACCTACGCCTTC
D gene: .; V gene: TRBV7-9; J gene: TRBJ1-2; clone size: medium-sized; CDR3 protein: CASSPNLYGYTF; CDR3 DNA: TGTGCCAGCAGCCCTAACCTCTATGGCTACACCTTC
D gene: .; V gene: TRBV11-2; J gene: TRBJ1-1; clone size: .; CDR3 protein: CASSFAGLNTEAFF; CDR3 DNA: TGTGCCAGCAGCTTCGCGGGACTGAACACTGAAGCTTTCTTT
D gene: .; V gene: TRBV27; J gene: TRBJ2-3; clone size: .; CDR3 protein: CASSFWRQGISTDTQYF; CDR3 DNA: TGTGCCAGCAGTTTCTGGCGCCAGGGGATTAGCACAGATACGCAGTATTTT
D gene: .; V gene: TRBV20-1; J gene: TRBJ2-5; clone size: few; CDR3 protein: CSASDGETQYF; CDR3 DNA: TGCAGTGCTAGTGACGGGGAGACCCAGTACTTC
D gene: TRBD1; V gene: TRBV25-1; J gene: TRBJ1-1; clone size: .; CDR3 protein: CASAADRVAEAFF; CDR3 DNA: TGTGCCAGCGCCGCGGACAGGGTAGCTGAAGCTTTCTTT
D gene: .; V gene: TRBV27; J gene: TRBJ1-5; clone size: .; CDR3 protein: CASSLRGGGRQPQHF; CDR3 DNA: TGTGCCAGCAGCCTCAGGGGAGGGGGAAGGCAGCCCCAGCATTTT
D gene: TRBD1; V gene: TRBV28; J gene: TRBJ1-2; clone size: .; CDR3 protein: CASSFNPGQGVGGYTF; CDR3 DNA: TGTGCCAGCAGTTTTAACCCGGGACAGGGGGTCGGGGGCTACACCTTC
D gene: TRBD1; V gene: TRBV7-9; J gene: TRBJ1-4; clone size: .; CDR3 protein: CASSLDRGREKLFF; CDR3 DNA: TGTGCCAGCAGCTTAGACAGGGGGCGAGAAAAACTGTTTTTT
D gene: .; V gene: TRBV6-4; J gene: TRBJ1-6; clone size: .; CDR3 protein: CASSKQGLGSDSPLHF; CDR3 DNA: TGTGCCAGCAGTAAACAGGGTCTGGGATCGGATTCACCCCTCCACTTT
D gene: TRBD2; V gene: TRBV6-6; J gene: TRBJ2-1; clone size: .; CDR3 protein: CASSSGGSYNEQFF; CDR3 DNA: TGTGCCAGCAGTTCGGGGGGCTCCTACAATGAGCAGTTCTTC
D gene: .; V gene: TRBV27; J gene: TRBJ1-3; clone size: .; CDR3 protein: CASKRSSGNTIYF; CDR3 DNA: TGTGCCAGCAAGCGGAGCTCTGGAAACACCATATATTTT
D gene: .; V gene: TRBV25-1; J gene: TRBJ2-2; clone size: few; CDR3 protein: CASIEDTGELFF; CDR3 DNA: TGTGCCAGCATAGAAGACACCGGGGAGCTGTTTTTT
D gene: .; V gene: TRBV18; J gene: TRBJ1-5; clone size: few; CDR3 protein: CASSPPGNQPQHF; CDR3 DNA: TGTGCCAGCTCACCCCCGGGCAATCAGCCCCAGCATTTT
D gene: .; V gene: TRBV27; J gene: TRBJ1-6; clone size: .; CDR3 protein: CASSYGAYSPLHF; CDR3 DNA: TGTGCCAGCAGTTATGGGGCGTATTCACCCCTCCACTTT
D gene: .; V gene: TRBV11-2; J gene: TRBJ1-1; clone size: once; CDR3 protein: CASSLTYWQNTEAFF; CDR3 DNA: TGTGCCAGCAGCTTAACGTATTGGCAGAACACTGAAGCTTTCTTT
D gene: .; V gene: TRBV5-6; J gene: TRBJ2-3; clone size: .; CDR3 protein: CASSLIADSTDTQYF; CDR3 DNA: TGTGCCAGCAGCTTAATAGCGGATTCCACAGATACGCAGTATTTT
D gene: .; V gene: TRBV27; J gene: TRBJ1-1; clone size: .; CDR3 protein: CASSSGGPNTEAFF; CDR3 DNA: TGTGCCAGCAGTTCTGGGGGCCCGAACACTGAAGCTTTCTTT
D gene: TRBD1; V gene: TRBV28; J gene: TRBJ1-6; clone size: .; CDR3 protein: CASYPDRDGVYNSPLHF; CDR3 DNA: TGTGCCAGCTACCCGGACAGGGATGGGGTCTATAATTCACCCCTCCACTTT
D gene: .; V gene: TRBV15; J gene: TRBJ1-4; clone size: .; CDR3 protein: CATSRALRGDEKLFF; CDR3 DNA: TGTGCCACCAGCAGAGCCTTACGGGGAGATGAAAAACTGTTTTTT
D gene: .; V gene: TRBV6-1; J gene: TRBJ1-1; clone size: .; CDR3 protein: CASSDAPNTEAFF; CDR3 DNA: TGTGCCAGCAGTGACGCGCCGAACACTGAAGCTTTCTTT
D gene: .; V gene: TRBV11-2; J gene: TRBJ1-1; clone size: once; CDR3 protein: CASSPRWAANTEAFF; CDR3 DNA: TGTGCCAGCAGCCCCCGTTGGGCTGCGAACACTGAAGCTTTCTTT
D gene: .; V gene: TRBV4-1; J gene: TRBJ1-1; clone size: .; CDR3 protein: CASSQTGLRQENTEAFF; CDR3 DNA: TGCGCCAGCAGCCAAACAGGGCTTCGACAGGAGAACACTGAAGCTTTCTTT
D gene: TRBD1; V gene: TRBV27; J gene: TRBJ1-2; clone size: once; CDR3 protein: CASRTGQGAGYTF; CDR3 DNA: TGTGCCAGCAGAACGGGACAGGGGGCTGGCTACACCTTC
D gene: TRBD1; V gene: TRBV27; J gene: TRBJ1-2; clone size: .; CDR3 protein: CASRVRQGTYYGYTF; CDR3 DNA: TGTGCCAGCAGGGTACGACAGGGGACGTACTATGGCTACACCTTC
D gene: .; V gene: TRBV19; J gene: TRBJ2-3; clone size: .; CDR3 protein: CASSIRAATDTQYF; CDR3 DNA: TGTGCCAGTAGTATCCGCGCGGCCACAGATACGCAGTATTTT
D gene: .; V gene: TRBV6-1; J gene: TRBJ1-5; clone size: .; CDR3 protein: CASSPVGEASQPQHF; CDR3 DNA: TGTGCCAGCAGCCCGGTCGGGGAGGCGAGTCAGCCCCAGCATTTT
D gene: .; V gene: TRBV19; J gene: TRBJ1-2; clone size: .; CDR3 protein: CASTPRPPGIYGYTF; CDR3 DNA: TGTGCCAGTACCCCTAGACCGCCAGGGATCTATGGCTACACCTTC
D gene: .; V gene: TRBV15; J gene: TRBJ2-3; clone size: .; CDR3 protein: CATSRAAGVGTDTQYF; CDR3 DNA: TGTGCCACCAGCAGAGCTGCAGGGGTCGGCACAGATACGCAGTATTTT